This TCR beta chain comes out of a study of blood T cell repertoires in COVID-19. Study-level information: The study drew acute and convalescent COVID-19 samples from the United States, Italy and Spain. T cells, B-cell-depleted T cells, or PBMCs provided the cDNA or gDNA that served as material.

Methods used by the authors: Reference gene primers were amplified, and this amplification served to estimate nucleated cell counts. Libraries were prepared by immunoSEQ multiplex PCR; TCRdb keeps only in-frame clonotypes and omits some of them. That table supplies the V and J calls and clone size; D and trimming were determined from the DNA. The sample carries 200,000 to 300,000 clones, over 70% recorded once. Input material: peripheral blood. This TCR derives from an elderly woman with acute or convalescent COVID-19.

The CDR3 nucleotides read TGTGCCAGCAGTTACATACAGGGGGCGCGGAACGAGCAGTACTTC. Encoded protein: CASSYIQGARNEQYF. The chain combines TRBV6-2 or TRBV6-3 with TRBJ2-7; TRBD1 aligns across 9 bases. This CDR3 comprises 15 residues. Per germline, CDR1 MNHEY and CDR2 SVGEGT. The trim removed 2 bases at V and 5 bases at J, leaving 7 bases unmatched.